One sample yielded the 15 T cell receptor beta chains listed below, sequenced in a study of spatial heterogeneity in lung cancer. Time point indicated: blood at routine non-recurrence follow-up after resection. TCRdb reprocessed the 5' RACE reads via MiXCR and lists one record per CDR3 protein. Of 20,000 to 30,000 distinct CDR3 sequences listed, over 7.5% are singletons. Sequencing used PBMCs, obtained at follow-up. These receptors were obtained from a male donor with early-stage non-small cell lung cancer.

This clonotype was observed a few times. V and J are TRBV7-2 and TRBJ1-4; unclear D gene. The CDR3 covers 14 residues. V lost 1 base, J lost 4 bases, and 7 bases lay in between. Germline lookup yields CDR1 SGHTA and CDR2 FQGNSA. This CDR3 is CASSLGRYNEKLFF. The CDR3 DNA follows: TGTGCCAGCAGCTTAGGGAGATATAATGAAAAACTGTTTTTT.

This clonotype has more than one count but fewer than ten. The chain combines TRBV27 with TRBJ2-3; D is unresolved. Trimming cost V 4 bases and J 5 bases, with 4 bases left between them. From germline, CDR1 is MNHEY and CDR2 SMNVEV (reference sequence). This CDR3 has 11 amino acids. CDR3 protein: CASSSRDTQYF. As DNA, the CDR3 is TGTGCCAGCAGTTCCAGAGATACGCAGTATTTT.

This clonotype has at least ten counts. The rearrangement uses TRBV12-3 or TRBV12-4 and TRBJ2-5; TRBD1 agrees at 7 bases. Trimming at V came to 6 bases and at J to 2 bases, leaving 6 bases not matched to a gene. There are 14 residues in the CDR3. In DNA, the CDR3 is TGTGCCAGCAGCCCTGACAGGGTTCAAGAGACCCAGTACTTC. As protein: CASSPDRVQETQYF.

This clonotype was seen ten or more times. J is TRBJ2-1 and V is TRBV12-3 or TRBV12-4; D may match TRBD1 or TRBD2 (5 bases each). Deletions cut 6 bases from V and 10 bases from J, with 10 bases between. The CDR3 spans 11 residues. CDR3 DNA: TGTGCCAGCAGCCTGGGGGTGGAGCAGTTCTTC. Its protein is CASSLGVEQFF.

This clonotype occurred many times. The V call is TRBV4-3, the J call TRBJ2-6; D could derive from TRBD1 or TRBD2 (5 bases each). Between the trimmed V and J ends, which lost 0 bases and 1 base, there was a span of 10 bases. This CDR3 is 17 amino acids long. Germline CDR1 is LGHNA and CDR2 is YSLEER. The CDR3 is CASSQEWDLSGANVLTF. DNA of the CDR3: TGCGCCAGCAGCCAAGAGTGGGACCTTTCTGGGGCCAACGTCCTGACTTTC.

This clonotype was seen more than once but under ten times. This chain connects TRBV19 to TRBJ2-1, with 10 bases fitting TRBD1. Germline V gene lookup returns CDR1 LNHDA and CDR2 SQIVND (reference sequence). V shed 5 bases and J 8 bases; nucleotides not matched to a gene: 12. This CDR3 spans 16 amino acids. The CDR3 nucleotides are TGTGCCAGTAGTCTCCCATGGGACAGGGGAATCGATGAGCAGTTCTTC. Protein sequence: CASSLPWDRGIDEQFF. The full variable domain, its missing parts supplied by reference TRBV19 and TRBJ2-1, is DGGITQSPKYLFRKEGQNVTLSCEQNLNHDAMYWYRQDPGQGLRLIYYSQIVNDFQKGDIAEGYSVSREKKESFPLTVTSAQKNPTAFYLCASSLPWDRGIDEQFFGPGTRLTVL.

In this sample, this clonotype turned up many times. The chain carries TRBV3-1 and TRBJ2-7; D perhaps matches TRBD2 (5 bases). CDR1 is LGHDT and CDR2 is YNNKEL in the germline V gene (reference sequence). Trimming shortened V by 3 bases and J by 6 bases, and 6 bases separated the two germline ends. This CDR3 comprises 11 residues. The CDR3: CASSQSGEQYF. The DNA for the CDR3 is TGTGCCAGCAGCCAGAGCGGCGAGCAGTACTTC.

The gene calls are TRBV4-1 and TRBJ1-2, with unresolved D. V was clipped by 3 bases and J by 4 bases, with 24 bases between them. The V gene's germline CDR1 is MGHRA and CDR2 YSYEKL. This CDR3 region has 18 residues. The CDR3 DNA follows: TGCGCCAGCAGCCAGCGCATCCCGGGGAGTCAGACCACCTATGGCTACACCTTC. It translates to CASSQRIPGSQTTYGYTF.

This clonotype was observed at least ten times. The chain combines TRBV10-3 with TRBJ1-1; no clear D. Trimming left V 10 bases short and J 0 bases short, with 6 bases between. CDR1 and CDR2 (germline): ENHRY, SYGVKD. The CDR3 loop spans 11 amino acids. DNA for the CDR3: TGTGCCACCATTATGAACACTGAAGCTTTCTTT. Protein sequence: CATIMNTEAFF.

The gene calls are TRBV29-1 and TRBJ2-2, with unresolved D. The germline gives CDR1 SQVTM, CDR2 ANQGSEA. Trimming pared 1 base from V and 7 bases from J, leaving 7 bases between. The CDR3 is 12 amino acids. Here the CDR3 reads CSVEVGIGELFF. The CDR3 DNA reads as TGCAGCGTTGAAGTGGGGATCGGGGAGCTGTTTTTT.

The rearrangement uses TRBV30 and TRBJ2-3; 9 bases line up with TRBD2. Germline V gene data show CDR1 as GTSNPN and CDR2 as SVGIG (reference sequence). CDR3 length: 16 residues. The ends lost 4 bases at V and 1 base at J; junction bases unmatched: 9. The CDR3 nucleotides read TGTGCCTGGATGCGAGCGGGGGGACGGGGCACAGATACGCAGTATTTT. Translated: CAWMRAGGRGTDTQYF.

This clonotype was counted at least ten times. The chain uses TRBV6-1 and TRBJ2-5; D may be TRBD1 or TRBD2 (5 bases each). The CDR3 is 12 amino acids. V lost 6 bases, J lost 5 bases, and 10 bases lay in between. Germline V gene lookup returns CDR1 MNHNS and CDR2 SASEGT. The CDR3 bases are TGTGCCAGCAGCTTGTGGGGGGAGACCCAGTACTTC. Translated: CASSLWGETQYF.

This clonotype was counted many times. The chain has TRBV29-1 and TRBJ2-3, with a possible D match to TRBD1 (6 bases). The V gene's germline CDR1 is SQVTM and CDR2 ANQGSEA. The CDR3 length is 11 residues. With 5 bases removed from V and 6 bases from J, the gap between germline ends came to 9 bases. The DNA for the CDR3 is TGCAGCGTTACAGGGTTCGATACGCAGTATTTT. This sequence encodes CSVTGFDTQYF.

This clonotype was counted between two and nine times. This chain joins TRBV11-2 and TRBJ2-4, with a tentative D call TRBD1 (6 bases). Deletions cut 4 bases from V and 3 bases from J, with 13 bases between. The length of the CDR3 is 15 residues. Germline V gene data show CDR1 as SGHAT and CDR2 as FQNNGV. CDR3 in DNA: TGTGCCAGCAGCTCATCAGGGGTTGGCAAAAACATTCAGTACTTC. Translating gives CASSSSGVGKNIQYF.

This clonotype has only a few counts. This chain links TRBV4-1 with TRBJ2-7, with D perhaps assigned TRBD1 or TRBD2 (7 bases each). CDR1 and CDR2 from the germline V gene are MGHRA and YSYEKL. The CDR3 has 14 residues. Between the trimmed V and J ends, which lost 3 bases and 5 bases, there was a span of 14 bases. The CDR3 DNA is TGCGCCAGCAGCCACAGGGGGGGGCTCAACGAGCAGTACTTC. Translated: CASSHRGGLNEQYF.